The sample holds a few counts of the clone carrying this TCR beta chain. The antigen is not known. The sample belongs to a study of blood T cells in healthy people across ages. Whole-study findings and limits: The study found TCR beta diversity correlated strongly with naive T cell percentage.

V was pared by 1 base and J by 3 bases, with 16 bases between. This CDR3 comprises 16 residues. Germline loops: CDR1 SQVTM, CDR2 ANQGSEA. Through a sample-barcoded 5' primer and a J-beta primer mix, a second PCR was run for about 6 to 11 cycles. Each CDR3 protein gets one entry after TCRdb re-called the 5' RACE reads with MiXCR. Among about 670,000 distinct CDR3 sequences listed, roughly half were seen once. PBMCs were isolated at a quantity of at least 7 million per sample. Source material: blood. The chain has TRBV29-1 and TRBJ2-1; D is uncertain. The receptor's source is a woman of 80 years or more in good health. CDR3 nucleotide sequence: TGCAGCGTTGAAGGGGCTAGTGTGACCGACTACAATGAGCAGTTCTTC. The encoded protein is CSVEGASVTDYNEQFF.